This TCR beta chain was observed in a study of human thymus T cells. Only four of the eight donors provided a 0.5-1 mL blood sample. Blood DNA came from all available leukocytes, not a fixed cell number. Data came from immunoSEQ multiplex PCR; TCRdb stores just in-frame clones and leaves some out. The data contain about 60,000 clones, approximately 95% of them seen just once; the ten biggest clones take up under 7%. This CDR3 spans 14 amino acids. V was pared by 3 bases and J by 4 bases, with 10 bases between. Germline CDR1 LNHDA, CDR2 SQIVND (reference sequence). This receptor was obtained from a boy under two years old with a congenital heart defect but otherwise immunologically healthy. The chain carries TRBV19 and TRBJ1-3, with no clear D. Input material: blood. The CDR3 sequence is CASSIHLQGNTIYF. Written as DNA, the CDR3 is TGTGCCAGTAGTATCCACCTACAGGGAAACACCATATATTTT.